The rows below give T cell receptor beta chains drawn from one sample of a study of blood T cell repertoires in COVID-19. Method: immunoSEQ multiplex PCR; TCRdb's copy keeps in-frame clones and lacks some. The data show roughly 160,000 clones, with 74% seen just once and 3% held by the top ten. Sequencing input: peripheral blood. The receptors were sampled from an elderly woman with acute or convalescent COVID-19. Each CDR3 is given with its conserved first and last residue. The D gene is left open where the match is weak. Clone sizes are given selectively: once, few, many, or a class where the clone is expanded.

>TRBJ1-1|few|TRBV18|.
TGTGCCAGCTCACCACCGATGGGCGATGAAGCTTTCTTT
CASSPPMGDEAFF
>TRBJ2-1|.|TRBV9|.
TGTGCCAGCAGCGTAGGAGACTCGTCCTACAATGAGCAGTTCTTC
CASSVGDSSYNEQFF
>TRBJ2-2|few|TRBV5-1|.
TGCGCCAGCAGCGTTCAAGGACAGCCATCCGGGGAGCTGTTTTTT
CASSVQGQPSGELFF
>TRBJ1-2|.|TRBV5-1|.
TGCGCCAGCAGCTTGACGAGGGGGAATAACTATGGCTACACCTTC
CASSLTRGNNYGYTF
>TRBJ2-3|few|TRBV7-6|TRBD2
TGTGCCAGCAGCCCGGGGACTAGCGGGAGCTTCGATACGCAGTATTTT
CASSPGTSGSFDTQYF
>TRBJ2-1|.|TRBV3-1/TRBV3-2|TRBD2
TGTGCCAGCAGCCCGCCCGGGACTAGCAATGAGCAGTTCTTC
CASSPPGTSNEQFF
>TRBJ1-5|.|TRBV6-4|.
TGTGCCAGCAGCCGACAGTGGGATCAGCCCCAGCATTTT
CASSRQWDQPQHF
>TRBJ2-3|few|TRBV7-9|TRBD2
TGTGCCAGCAGCTTGGGACTAGCGGTATCCACAGATACGCAGTATTTT
CASSLGLAVSTDTQYF
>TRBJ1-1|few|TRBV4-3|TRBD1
TGCGCCAGCAGCCAGGGGGGACAGTACACTGAAGCTTTCTTT
CASSQGGQYTEAFF
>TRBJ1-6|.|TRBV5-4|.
TGTGCCAGCAGCTCGGACATAAATAATTCACCCCTCCACTTT
CASSSDINNSPLHF
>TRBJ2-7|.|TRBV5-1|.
TGCGCCAGCAGCGAGTCAAAATACGAGCAGTACTTC
CASSESKYEQYF
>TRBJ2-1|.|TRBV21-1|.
TGTGCCAGCAGCAAAGCGGGCCTAGCGGCATACAATGAGCAGTTCTTC
CASSKAGLAAYNEQFF
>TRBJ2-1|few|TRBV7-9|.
TGTGCCAGCAGCTTAGCGCGGTTCGGGTACAATGAGCAGTTCTTC
CASSLARFGYNEQFF
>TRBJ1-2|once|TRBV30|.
TGTGCCTGGAACGTGGCAGGGGTGACCTATGGCTACACCTTC
CAWNVAGVTYGYTF
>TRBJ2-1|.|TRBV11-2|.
TGTGCCAGCAGCTTGAGCTCCTACAATGAGCAGTTCTTC
CASSLSSYNEQFF
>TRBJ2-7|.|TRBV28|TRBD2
TGTGCCAGCAGTTTAACTAGCGGGAGAGCGGGCGAGCAGTACTTC
CASSLTSGRAGEQYF
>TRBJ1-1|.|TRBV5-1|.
TGCGCCAGCAGCTTGGCCACAGGGAACACTGAAGCTTTCTTT
CASSLATGNTEAFF
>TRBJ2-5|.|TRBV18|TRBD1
TGTGCCAGCTCACTAGGGACAGGATTCCAAGAGACCCAGTACTTC
CASSLGTGFQETQYF
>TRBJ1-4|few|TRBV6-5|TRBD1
TGTGCCAGCAGGCCTGGACAGGCCGATGAAAAACTGTTTTTT
CASRPGQADEKLFF
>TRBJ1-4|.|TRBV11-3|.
TGTGCCAGCAGCTTAGATCTACCGAATAATGAAAAACTGTTTTTT
CASSLDLPNNEKLFF
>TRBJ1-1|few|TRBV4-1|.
TGCGCCAGCAGCTCCCCAGTCATCAAGAACACTGAAGCTTTCTTT
CASSSPVIKNTEAFF
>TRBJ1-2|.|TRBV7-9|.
TGTGCCAGCAGCTTAGAACAGCACTATGGCTACACCTTC
CASSLEQHYGYTF
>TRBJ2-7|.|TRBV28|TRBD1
TGTGCCAGCAACGACAGGGGGGTCAACGAGCAGTACTTC
CASNDRGVNEQYF